Below, 23 T cell receptor beta chains from the same sample are listed, as sequenced in a study of cytomegalovirus exposure and HLA in healthy donors. The PCR had 60 Vbeta and 13 Jbeta primers. Measured with immunoSEQ multiplex PCR; TCRdb has only the in-frame clones, and not every one. This table has 130,000 to 150,000 clones, around four fifths appearing once. What was sequenced was PBMCs. These receptor sequences come from a boy aged 2 to 10 in good health and CMV-seronegative.

This sequence joins TRBV4-3 and TRBJ1-1, with 7 nucleotides matching TRBD1. Losses at the gene ends were 3 bases for V and 3 bases for J; bases not matched to a gene: 4. The CDR3 is made up of 14 amino acids. CDR1 is LGHNA, CDR2 YSLEER, per germline. DNA of the CDR3: TGCGCCAGCAGCCAGTACAGGGGAGACACTGAAGCTTTCTTT. Protein product: CASSQYRGDTEAFF.

This clone was counted only a few times. V usage is TRBV5-1 and J usage is TRBJ1-1; perhaps TRBD1 as D (6 bases). CDR1 and CDR2 from the germline V gene are SGHRS and YFSETQ. Trimming cost V 3 bases and J 8 bases, with 14 bases left between them. The CDR3 length is 13 residues. CDR3 residues: CASSWADSAEAFF. Written as DNA, the CDR3 is TGCGCCAGCAGCTGGGCGGACAGCGCCGAAGCTTTCTTT. The full variable domain, completed using reference TRBV5-1 and TRBJ1-1, is KAGVTQTPRYLIKTRGQQVTLSCSPISGHRSVSWYQQTPGQGLQFLFEYFSETQRNKGNFPGRFSGRQFSNSRSEMNVSTLELGDSALYLCASSWADSAEAFFGQGTRLTVV.

V and J are TRBV11-2 and TRBJ2-4; TRBD2 matches 8 bases. The length of the CDR3 is 18 residues. With 6 bases clipped from V and 0 bases from J, the junction kept 13 bases outside the gene matches. Germline values: CDR1 SGHAT, CDR2 FQNNGV. CDR3 coding DNA: TGTGCCAGCAGAAACGGTCGGGCTAGCGGGTTAGCCAAAAACATTCAGTACTTC. It encodes CASRNGRASGLAKNIQYF.

The CDR3 sequence is CASSRGGRIDTQYF. The CDR3 DNA is TGTGCCAGCAGTCGGGGGGGCAGGATCGATACGCAGTATTTT. J is TRBJ2-3 and V is TRBV6-5, with 8 bases identical to TRBD2. Unmatched junction bases numbered 7, after V lost 5 bases and J lost 6 bases. This CDR3 is 14 amino acids long. From germline, CDR1 is MNHEY and CDR2 SVGAGI.

The V and J genes are TRBV5-5 and TRBJ2-7; 13 positions match TRBD2. CDR1 SGHKS and CDR2 YYEKEE come from the germline V gene (reference sequence). Trimming removed 0 bases from V and 6 bases from J; junction bases left unmatched: 6. CDR3 size: 16 residues. The DNA of the CDR3 is TGTGCCAGCAGCTTGGAACCGGGACTAGCGGGACGCGAGCAGTACTTC. Translation: CASSLEPGLAGREQYF. Based on the CDR3 plus reference TRBV5-5 and TRBJ2-7, the full variable domain is DAGVTQSPTHLIKTRGQQVTLRCSPISGHKSVSWYQQVLGQGPQFIFQYYEKEERGRGNFPDRFSARQFPNYSSELNVNALLLGDSALYLCASSLEPGLAGREQYFGPGTRLTVT.

The rearrangement joins TRBV5-4 to TRBJ2-1; 7 bases fit TRBD1. Unmatched junction bases numbered 3, after V lost 4 bases and J lost 2 bases. Germline-derived CDR1 and CDR2 are SGHNT and YYREEE (reference sequence). This CDR3 comprises 14 residues. This CDR3 is CASSLGQAYNEQFF. The CDR3 DNA follows: TGTGCCAGCAGCCTAGGACAGGCCTACAATGAGCAGTTCTTC.

The rearrangement links TRBV15 to TRBJ2-7; TRBD2 agrees at 10 bases. The CDR3 covers 15 residues. Germline CDR1 LNHNV, CDR2 YYDKDF (reference sequence). The junction had 5 bases not matched to a gene; V was cut back by 0 bases and J by 6 bases. Here the CDR3 DNA reads TGTGCCACCAGCAGAGACCTAGCGGGAGATGGCGAGCAGTACTTC. Its protein product is CATSRDLAGDGEQYF.

The CDR3 here is CASSLTPGQGSGRTEAFF. Written as DNA, the CDR3 is TGCGCCAGCAGCCTGACACCGGGACAGGGATCCGGGAGAACTGAAGCTTTCTTT. The chain joins TRBV4-1 to TRBJ1-1; 9 nucleotides align to TRBD1. The CDR3 has 18 amino acids. The trim removed 4 bases at V and 5 bases at J, leaving 17 bases unmatched. Germline V CDR1 and CDR2: MGHRA, YSYEKL.

The V and J genes are TRBV6-1 and TRBJ1-6; TRBD1 is a possible D gene (5 bases). Germline values: CDR1 MNHNS, CDR2 SASEGT. V was clipped by 7 bases and J by 6 bases, with 16 bases between them. CDR3 length equals 15 residues. This CDR3 is CASNGGWAGNSPLHF. The CDR3 nucleotides read TGTGCCAGCAACGGGGGGTGGGCGGGTAATTCACCCCTCCACTTT.

This CDR3 is CGTAVSGNTIYF. The CDR3 nucleotides are TGTGGCACAGCCGTCTCTGGAAACACCATATATTTT. J is TRBJ1-3 and V is TRBV7-2; D is undetermined. The CDR3 is made up of 12 amino acids. Per the germline V gene, CDR1 is SGHTA and CDR2 is FQGNSA.

This clone has a single count. V usage is TRBV7-9 and J usage is TRBJ2-7, with D perhaps TRBD2 (5 bases). Trimming removed 2 bases at V and 0 bases at J, with 14 bases between. Germline CDR1 and CDR2: SEHNR and FQNEAQ (reference sequence). The CDR3 loop spans 16 amino acids. The CDR3 region has the DNA TGTGCCAGCAGCTTAAGCGGCTATACGCCCTCCTACGAGCAGTACTTC. Amino acids: CASSLSGYTPSYEQYF. Full variable domain (remainder filled in from reference TRBV7-9 and TRBJ2-7): DTGVSQNPRHKITKRGQNVTFRCDPISEHNRLYWYRQTLGQGPEFLTYFQNEAQLEKSRLLSDRFSAERPKGSFSTLEIQRTEQGDSAMYLCASSLSGYTPSYEQYFGPGTRLTVT.

The genes are TRBV29-1 and TRBJ1-3, with D perhaps TRBD1 (6 bases). The CDR3 runs 16 residues. Deletions cut 3 bases from V and 0 bases from J, with 15 bases between. Per the germline V gene, CDR1 is SQVTM and CDR2 is ANQGSEA. CDR3 coding DNA: TGCAGCGTTGAGCAGGGGCACAGGTTCTCTGGAAACACCATATATTTT. It codes for CSVEQGHRFSGNTIYF.

There are a few counts of this clone. This rearrangement joins TRBV5-6 to TRBJ2-7, with 10 nucleotides matching TRBD2. Germline assignment: CDR1 SGHDT and CDR2 YYEEEE. The ends lost 2 bases at V and 4 bases at J; junction bases unmatched: 6. The CDR3 is made up of 15 amino acids. The CDR3 is CASSFFRAGGYEQYF. The CDR3 bases are TGTGCCAGCAGCTTTTTTCGAGCGGGAGGGTACGAGCAGTACTTC.

In this sample, this clone turned up once. The V gene is TRBV10-2, the J gene TRBJ2-2; tentative D call: TRBD2 (6 bases). The CDR3 contains 14 residues. Trimming stripped 8 bases from V and 0 bases from J, with 10 bases between. Germline values: CDR1 WSHSY, CDR2 SAAADI. CDR3 protein: CASGEATNTGELFF. The CDR3 DNA reads as TGCGCCAGCGGGGAGGCCACGAACACCGGGGAGCTGTTTTTT.

This clone was seen only a few times. V usage is TRBV15 and J usage is TRBJ2-7; TRBD2 aligns across 16 bases. The CDR3 length is 15 residues. Germline CDR1 LNHNV, CDR2 YYDKDF (reference sequence). Trimming took 3 bases from V and 6 from J; bases not matched to a gene: 2. This chain's CDR3 is CATSRGLAGGREQYF. In nucleotides, the CDR3 is TGTGCCACCAGCAGGGGACTAGCGGGGGGGCGCGAGCAGTACTTC.

V is TRBV29-1 and J is TRBJ2-5, with 10 bases matching TRBD2. The closer fit of TRBJ2-7 to the DNA end suggests the J call may be wrong. The CDR3 is made up of 17 amino acids. CDR1 and CDR2 (germline): SQVTM, ANQGSEA. CDR3 amino acids: CSVLKGVSGRASYEQYF. In DNA, the CDR3 is TGCAGCGTTTTAAAGGGCGTAAGCGGGAGGGCCTCTTACGAGCAGTACTTC.

This clone came up a few times. The chain is built from TRBV7-2 and TRBJ2-7; 8 bases match TRBD2. This CDR3 contains 15 residues. The V gene end was trimmed by 5 bases and the J gene end by 7 bases; junction bases not matched to a gene: 13. The germline CDR1 and CDR2 sequences are SGHTA and FQGNSA. In DNA, the CDR3 is TGTGCCAGCAGCGGGGCCGGGACTAGATTCCGAGAGCAGTACTTC. Translating it yields CASSGAGTRFREQYF.

The chain recombines TRBV5-4 with TRBJ1-6; the D gene is possibly TRBD1 (5 bases). The CDR3 is 16 residues long. V lost 0 bases and J lost 0, with 7 bases in between. CDR1 is SGHNT and CDR2 is YYREEE in the germline V gene (reference sequence). This chain's CDR3 is CASSLEGLSYNSPLHF. CDR3 coding DNA: TGTGCCAGCAGCTTGGAGGGGCTCTCCTATAATTCACCCCTCCACTTT.

The V call is TRBV7-2, the J call TRBJ2-2, with 9 bases aligning to TRBD2. V shed 5 bases and J 0 bases; nucleotides not matched to a gene: 7. Germline CDR1 and CDR2: SGHTA and FQGNSA. The CDR3 consists of 17 residues. CDR3 in DNA: TGTGCCAGCAGCAGAACTATAGCGGGAGCGAACACCGGGGAGCTGTTTTTT. It translates to CASSRTIAGANTGELFF.

The rearrangement joins TRBV7-3 to TRBJ2-5, with D possibly TRBD2 on 5 matching bases. CDR3 size: 13 residues. CDR1 SGHTA and CDR2 FQGTGA come from the germline V gene. V gave up 5 bases and J gave up 5 bases, with 12 bases separating them. DNA of the CDR3: TGTGCCAGCAGCGCAGGAGGTGGCGAGACCCAGTACTTC. It is translated as CASSAGGGETQYF.

The genes are TRBV19 and TRBJ1-4; TRBD1 is a possible D gene (6 bases). Germline CDR1 LNHDA, CDR2 SQIVND (reference sequence). The CDR3 contains 17 residues. V lost 3 bases and J lost 1, with 15 bases in between. The CDR3 nucleotides are TGTGCCAGTAGTATCTTCAGCGGGGGCGGAACTAATGAAAAACTGTTTTTT. Translated: CASSIFSGGGTNEKLFF.

This chain uses TRBV28 with TRBJ2-5, with a possible D match to TRBD1 (6 bases). Germline V gives CDR1 MDHEN, CDR2 SYDVKM. V was trimmed by 5 bases and J by 3 bases, leaving 10 bases between them. The CDR3 covers 13 residues. CDR3 loop: CASSTGMKETQYF. The DNA of the CDR3 is TGTGCCAGCAGTACAGGGATGAAAGAGACCCAGTACTTC.

The chain is built from TRBV7-9 and TRBJ1-1; the match to TRBD1 covers 7 bases. Losses at the gene ends were 3 bases for V and 3 bases for J; bases not matched to a gene: 7. The germline V gene encodes CDR1 SEHNR and CDR2 FQNEAQ (reference sequence). The CDR3 is made up of 15 amino acids. The CDR3 here is CASSFADTGDTEAFF. In DNA, the CDR3 is TGTGCCAGCAGCTTCGCAGATACAGGGGACACTGAAGCTTTCTTT.